The 15 T cell receptor beta chains in this list originate from one sample, sequenced in a study of blood T cell repertoires in COVID-19. Clones were read by immunoSEQ multiplex PCR, and TCRdb kept only the in-frame ones, dropping some. The sample lists under 500,000 clones, 70% to 90% seen once, with approximately 2% in the top ten. The source material was PBMCs or T cells enriched from blood (not recorded which). These receptors came from a woman aged 18-35 years with acute COVID-19.

This clone was seen only a few times. The genes are TRBV10-1 and TRBJ1-5; D is unclear. Trimming took off 3 bases at V and 7 bases at J, with 7 bases between the two ends. CDR1 and CDR2 from the germline V gene are WNHNN and SYGVQD (reference sequence). CDR3 size: 12 residues. The CDR3: CASSDSTQPQHF. The CDR3 DNA sequence: TGCGCCAGCAGTGACAGTACACAGCCCCAGCATTTT.

The chain employs TRBV2 and TRBJ2-2; 14 nucleotides line up with TRBD2. Germline V gives CDR1 SNHLY, CDR2 FYNNEI. The CDR3 covers 19 residues. V lost 8 bases, J lost 3 bases, and 14 bases stayed unmatched. The CDR3, as DNA: TGTGCCAGCCGAGTCTCCGGGACTAGCGGGAGTCGGGACACCGGGGAGCTGTTTTTT. Translation gives CASRVSGTSGSRDTGELFF. Drawing the rest from reference TRBV2 and TRBJ2-2, the complete variable domain is EPEVTQTPSHQVTQMGQEVILRCVPISNHLYFYWYRQILGQKVEFLVSFYNNEISEKSEIFDDQFSVERPDGSNFTLKIRSTKLEDSAMYFCASRVSGTSGSRDTGELFFGEGSRLTVL.

The chain links TRBV28 to TRBJ1-2, with D tentatively TRBD1 (6 bases). The CDR3 totals 15 residues. V was pared by 4 bases and J by 0 bases, with 12 bases between. Germline loops: CDR1 MDHEN, CDR2 SYDVKM. CDR3 coding DNA: TGTGCCAGCAGTTCCGGGACAAGACCTAACTATGGCTACACCTTC. Its translation: CASSSGTRPNYGYTF.

A remark on this clone: Other DNA sequences from this sample encode an identical CDR3 as well. The chain is built from TRBV18 and TRBJ2-3; weak D call: TRBD2 (5 bases). The CDR3 extends over 13 amino acids. Trimming cost V 2 bases and J 3 bases, with 6 bases left between them. Germline CDR1 is KGHSH and CDR2 is LQKENI. CDR3 in amino acids: CASSPTGTDTQYF. The CDR3 DNA is TGTGCCAGCTCACCAACGGGAACAGATACGCAGTATTTT.

Concerning this clone itself: Other DNA variants within this sample encode the same CDR3. The CDR3 region is CASSQQGSSYNEQFF. The CDR3, as DNA: TGCGCCAGCAGCCAACAGGGGAGCTCCTACAATGAGCAGTTCTTC. The V gene is TRBV4-1, the J gene TRBJ2-1; weak D call: TRBD1 (6 bases). CDR1 is MGHRA, CDR2 YSYEKL, per germline. The CDR3 has 15 residues. The germline V and J ends were trimmed by 2 bases and 0 bases, with 8 bases remaining between them.

This clone came up a few times. The chain has TRBV5-1 and TRBJ2-3; TRBD1 matches at 8 bases. Germline V lookup: CDR1 SGHRS, CDR2 YFSETQ. The length of the CDR3 is 16 residues. The V gene end was trimmed by 4 bases and the J gene end by 0 bases; junction bases not matched to a gene: 7. CDR3: CASSAQGVISTDTQYF. In nucleotides, the CDR3 is TGCGCCAGCAGCGCACAGGGGGTTATCAGCACAGATACGCAGTATTTT. Together with reference TRBV5-1 and TRBJ2-3, the CDR3 gives the full variable domain: KAGVTQTPRYLIKTRGQQVTLSCSPISGHRSVSWYQQTPGQGLQFLFEYFSETQRNKGNFPGRFSGRQFSNSRSEMNVSTLELGDSALYLCASSAQGVISTDTQYFGPGTRLTVL.

The chain has TRBV3-1 (or the pseudogene TRBV3-2) and TRBJ2-7, with 8 bases aligning to TRBD2. Trimming cost V 1 base and J 5 bases; bases outside gene matches: 4. The CDR3 is 14 amino acids. Germline CDR1 reads LGHDT; CDR2 reads YNNKEL (reference sequence). The CDR3 coding sequence is TGTGCCAGCAGCCAAGCCGGGACTAGAAACGAGCAGTACTTC. Translating gives CASSQAGTRNEQYF.

The CDR3 reads CASSQVRGNSPLHF. CDR3 coding DNA: TGTGCCAGCAGCCAAGTAAGGGGCAATTCACCCCTCCACTTT. The V call is TRBV13, the J call TRBJ1-6, with TRBD1 as a possible D gene (5 bases). There are 14 residues in the CDR3. V lost 5 bases, J lost 7 bases, and 12 bases lay in between. The germline gives CDR1 PRHDT, CDR2 FYEKMQ (reference sequence). The full variable domain, with the rest looked up from reference TRBV13 and TRBJ1-6, is AAGVIQSPRHLIKEKRETATLKCYPIPRHDTVYWYQQGPGQDPQFLISFYEKMQSDKGSIPDRFSAQQFSDYHSELNMSSLELGDSALYFCASSQVRGNSPLHFGNGTRLTVT.

V is TRBV28 and J is TRBJ1-5; 10 bases map to TRBD1. The CDR3 runs 14 residues. The V gene end was trimmed by 3 bases and the J gene end by 7 bases; junction bases not matched to a gene: 3. Germline V gives CDR1 MDHEN, CDR2 SYDVKM. As DNA, the CDR3 is TGTGCCAGCAGTTTGGGGGACAGGGGCCAGCCCCAGCATTTT. Translation gives CASSLGDRGQPQHF.

This sequence joins TRBV24-1 and TRBJ2-1; D is possibly TRBD1 (6 bases). Trimming left V 9 bases short and J 0 bases short, with 14 bases between. Germline V gene data show CDR1 as KGHDR and CDR2 as SFDVKD. The CDR3 has 15 residues. CDR3 loop: CATANRDTSYNEQFF. The CDR3 coding sequence is TGTGCCACCGCAAACCGGGACACCTCCTACAATGAGCAGTTCTTC.

The chain has TRBV7-8 and TRBJ2-7; 9 positions match TRBD2. Trimming cost V 1 base and J 2 bases; bases outside gene matches: 3. The CDR3 loop spans 15 amino acids. Germline-derived CDR1 and CDR2 are SGHVS and FQNEAQ. This chain's CDR3 is CASSLGLAVTYEQYF. CDR3 sequence (DNA): TGTGCCAGCAGCTTAGGACTAGCGGTTACCTACGAGCAGTACTTC.

This rearrangement joins TRBV28 to TRBJ2-2; D might be TRBD1 (5 bases). V shed 2 bases and J shed 4 bases, with 14 bases lying between them. CDR3 size: 16 residues. Germline loops: CDR1 MDHEN, CDR2 SYDVKM. The CDR3 DNA sequence: TGTGCCAGCAGTTTACTCCCCTCAGGGCGCACCGGGGAGCTGTTTTTT. The encoded protein is CASSLLPSGRTGELFF.

The chain is built from TRBV6-6 and TRBJ1-5, with unresolved D. The CDR3 spans 13 residues. With 7 bases removed from V and 4 bases from J, the gap between germline ends came to 11 bases. CDR1 MNHNY and CDR2 SVGAGI come from the germline V gene (reference sequence). CDR3 protein: CASTVSENQPQHF. The CDR3 DNA reads TGTGCCAGCACCGTATCCGAGAATCAGCCCCAGCATTTT.

The chain carries TRBV28 and TRBJ2-1; the D gene is possibly TRBD1 (6 bases). Germline CDR1 reads MDHEN; CDR2 reads SYDVKM. Between the trimmed V and J ends, which lost 6 bases and 9 bases, there was a span of 15 bases. CDR3 length: 13 amino acids. CDR3 in DNA: TGTGCCAGCAGACTCAGGGGAAGAAGTGAGCAGTTCTTC. Encoded protein: CASRLRGRSEQFF.

The chain uses TRBV28 and TRBJ1-1; TRBD1 agrees at 8 bases. J gave up 5 bases and V 6 bases, and 5 bases lay outside the gene matches. The CDR3 is made up of 13 amino acids. Germline V CDR1 and CDR2: MDHEN, SYDVKM. CDR3 coding DNA: TGTGCCAGCAGCCGACAGGGGAGGACTGAAGCTTTCTTT. It is translated as CASSRQGRTEAFF.